This TCR beta chain derives from a study of T cell repertoires in cytomegalovirus infection. TCRdb analysed the reads with MiXCR anew, one entry per CDR3 protein. The sample lists approximately 500,000 distinct CDR3 sequences, 10% to 12% seen once, with roughly a tenth in the top ten. CDR1 is SGHTS, CDR2 YDEGEE, per germline. V was trimmed by 3 bases and J by 9 bases, leaving 6 bases between them. There are 10 residues in the CDR3. Input material: PBMCs. J is TRBJ1-1 and V is TRBV5-8; D is ambiguous. The receptor was isolated from a human donor in good health (CMV status not recorded). Some clones in this sample may be carry-over from other donors' samples. CDR3 sequence: CASSSTQAFF. CDR3 bases: TGTGCCAGCAGCTCCACCCAAGCTTTCTTT.